This T cell receptor beta chain was sequenced in a study of blood T cells in healthy people across ages. Findings and limits, study-wide: What prevented conclusive comparison of naive and antigen-experienced cells was that PBMCs were unsorted.

The CDR3 covers 13 residues. Looked up from germline, CDR1 is GTSNPN and CDR2 is SVGIG (reference sequence). V shed 0 bases and J shed 1 base, with 5 bases lying between them. Primers used in a second PCR of about 7 to 12 cycles were a sample-barcoded 5' primer and a J-beta primer mix. Each CDR3 protein gets one entry after TCRdb re-called the 5' RACE reads with MiXCR. The data contain 1.5 million to 2 million distinct CDR3 sequences, about 32% of them seen just once; the ten biggest clones take up about 11%. Concerning this clonotype: The antigen is undetermined.

The sequence was obtained from a woman aged 30 to 39 in good health. The chain is built from TRBV30 and TRBJ2-3; no definite D call. The specimen was blood. This CDR3 reads CAWSVGGTDTQYF. In DNA, the CDR3 is TGTGCCTGGAGTGTTGGAGGCACAGATACGCAGTATTTT.